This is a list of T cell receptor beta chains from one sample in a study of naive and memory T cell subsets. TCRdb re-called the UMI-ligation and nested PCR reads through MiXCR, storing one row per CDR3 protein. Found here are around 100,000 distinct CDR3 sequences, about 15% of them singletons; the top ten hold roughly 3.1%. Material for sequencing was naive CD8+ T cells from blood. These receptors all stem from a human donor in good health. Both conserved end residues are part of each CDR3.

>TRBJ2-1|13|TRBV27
CASSHGTSIEQFF
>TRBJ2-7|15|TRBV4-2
CASSQDPDRVDEQYF
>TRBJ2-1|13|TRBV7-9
CASSLSLYNEQFF
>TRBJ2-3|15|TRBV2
CASSVGGSSTDTQYF
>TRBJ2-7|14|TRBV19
CASSASGLTYEQYF
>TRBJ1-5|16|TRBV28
CASSFPGEYGNQPQHF
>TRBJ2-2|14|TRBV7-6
CASSQGDGTGELFF
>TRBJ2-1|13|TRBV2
CASHLSSYNEQFF
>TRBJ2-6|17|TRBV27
CASSLAIPQAGANVLTF
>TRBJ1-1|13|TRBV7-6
CASSFSVNTEAFF
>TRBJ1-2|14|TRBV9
CASSDGTGPYGYTF
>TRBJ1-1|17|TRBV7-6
CASSPRGTGIMNTEAFF
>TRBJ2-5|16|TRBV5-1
CASSLDAYSRSQTQYF
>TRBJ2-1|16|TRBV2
CASSEEGSGAVGEQFF
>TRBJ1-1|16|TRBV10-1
CASSESIGGVNTEAFF
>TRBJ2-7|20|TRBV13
CASSSRTTGTSKINSYEQYF
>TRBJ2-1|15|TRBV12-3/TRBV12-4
CASSKGQGRYNEQFF
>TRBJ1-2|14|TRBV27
CASRPTGTNYGYTF
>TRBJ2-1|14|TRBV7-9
CASSSSGNHNEQFF
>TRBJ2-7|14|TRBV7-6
CASSPAGDGYEQYF
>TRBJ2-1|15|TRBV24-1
CATSDLYEGNNEQFF
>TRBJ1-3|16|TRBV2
CASTEGELGAGNTIYF
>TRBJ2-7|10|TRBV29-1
CSVGLGEQYF
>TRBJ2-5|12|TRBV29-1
CSVSGQQETQYF
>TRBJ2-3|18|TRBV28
CASSLSSSQGLDTDTQYF
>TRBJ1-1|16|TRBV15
CATSRLGDHRQTEAFF
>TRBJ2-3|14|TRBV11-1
CASSLVVSPDTQYF
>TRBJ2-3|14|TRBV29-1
CSVEMGSGGNTQYF
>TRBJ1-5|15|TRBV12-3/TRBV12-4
CASSLEDRGLLRQHF
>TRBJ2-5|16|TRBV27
CASSSSGGLNRETQYF
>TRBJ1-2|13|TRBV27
CASSQGAVYGYTF
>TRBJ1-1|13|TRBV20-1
CSARRPGNTEAFF
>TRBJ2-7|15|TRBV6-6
CASSYEEGQWNEQYF
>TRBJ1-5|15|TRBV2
CASTPKGLFNQPQHF
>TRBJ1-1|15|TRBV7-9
CASSLFGTADTEAFF
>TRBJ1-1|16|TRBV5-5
CASSLVEDTTNTEAFF
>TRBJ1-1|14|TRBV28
CASSFGGKNTEAFF
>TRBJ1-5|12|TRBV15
CATSRVNQPQHF
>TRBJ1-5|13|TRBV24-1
CATSDSSGQPQHF
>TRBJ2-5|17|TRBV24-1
CATSDPPGGTGQETQYF
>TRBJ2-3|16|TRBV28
CASSSPRTTSTDTQYF
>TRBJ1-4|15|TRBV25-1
CASSEVMGLNEKLFF
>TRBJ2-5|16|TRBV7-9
CASSLGGLAGQETQYF
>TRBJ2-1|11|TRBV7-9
CASSFSGEQFF
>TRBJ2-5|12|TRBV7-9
CASGRDQETQYF
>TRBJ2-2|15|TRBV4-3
CASSQGGLGHEELFF
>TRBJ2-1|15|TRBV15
CATSRTGTGYNEQFF
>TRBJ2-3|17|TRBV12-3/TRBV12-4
CASSFPQTGVSTDTQYF
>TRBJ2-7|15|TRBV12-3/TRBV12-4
CASSPPDDWGNEQYF
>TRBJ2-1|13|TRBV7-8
CASSFGTLNEQFF
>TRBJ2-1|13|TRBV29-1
CSVGQGYYNEQFF
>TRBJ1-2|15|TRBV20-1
CSARDRRDRGNGYTF
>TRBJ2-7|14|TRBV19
CASSATGGSYEQYF
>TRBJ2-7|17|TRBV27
CASSLKAGGPSSYEQYF
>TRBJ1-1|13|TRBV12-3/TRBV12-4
CASSSTGNTEAFF
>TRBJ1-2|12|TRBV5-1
CASSTDSGGYTF
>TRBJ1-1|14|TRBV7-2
CASSSGQMNTEAFF
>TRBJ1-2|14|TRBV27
CASSFTGSNYGYTF